These 14 T cell receptor beta chains were all obtained from the same sample, sequenced in a study of beta chain features in type 1 diabetes. These receptors lack a known antigen. Study observations and caveats: Moderate yet significant TCRB CDR3 shortening was seen in Type 1 diabetes patients in all four CD4+ subsets.

Expressed TCRB transcripts were sequenced because the isolated RNA had all been reverse transcribed beforehand. TCRdb's copy holds only in-frame clones and misses some; the assay was immunoSEQ multiplex PCR. The sample shows 250,000 to 300,000 clones, 14% of them seen only once. Sequencing was carried out using naive CD4+ T cells from blood. The receptors here all came from a young man with type 1 diabetes.

This clone has just a few counts. The chain combines TRBV15 with TRBJ1-1; D may be TRBD1 (5 bases). V shed 4 bases and J shed 5 bases, with 17 bases lying between them. Germline V gene data show CDR1 as LNHNV and CDR2 as YYDKDF (reference sequence). This CDR3 is built from 15 residues. This CDR3 reads CATSIPPPGGTEAFF. The CDR3, as DNA: TGTGCCACCAGCATACCCCCCCCGGGGGGAACTGAAGCTTTCTTT.

The table lists this clone with a few counts. The V and J genes are TRBV29-1 and TRBJ2-7; 12 bases agree with TRBD2. The CDR3 totals 16 residues. Germline values: CDR1 SQVTM, CDR2 ANQGSEA. The V segment lost 7 bases and the J segment 2 bases; nucleotides outside the gene matches: 12. CDR3 protein: CSALGRTSGTAYEQYF. The CDR3 DNA follows: TGCAGCGCCCTGGGGAGGACTAGCGGGACTGCCTACGAGCAGTACTTC.

This clone was seen more than once but under ten times. The chain couples TRBV7-2 to TRBJ1-2, with 9 bases identical to TRBD1. J was trimmed by 5 bases and V by 3 bases; bases with no gene match: 7. The CDR3 extends over 15 amino acids. Germline V gives CDR1 SGHTA, CDR2 FQGNSA. The CDR3 is CASSFQTGGRYGYTF. The CDR3 coding sequence is TGTGCCAGCAGCTTCCAAACAGGGGGCAGGTATGGCTACACCTTC.

This clone was observed a handful of times. J is TRBJ2-6 and V is TRBV5-6; D call uncertain. The CDR3 loop spans 14 amino acids. Trimming took off 4 bases at V and 0 bases at J, with 5 bases between the two ends. Germline V CDR1 and CDR2: SGHDT, YYEEEE. The CDR3 DNA sequence: TGTGCCAGCAGCCATGTCTCTGGGGCCAACGTCCTGACTTTC. This encodes CASSHVSGANVLTF. The full variable domain, in which reference TRBV5-6 and TRBJ2-6 provide the parts outside the CDR3, is DAGVTQSPTHLIKTRGQQVTLRCSPKSGHDTVSWYQQALGQGPQFIFQYYEEEERQRGNFPDRFSGHQFPNYSSELNVNALLLGDSALYLCASSHVSGANVLTFGAGSRLTVL.

This clone was counted only a few times. V and J are TRBV9 and TRBJ2-5, with TRBD2 identical over 9 bases. V trimming: 0 bases; J trimming: 4 bases; junction bases outside the gene matches: 7. CDR1 SGDLS and CDR2 YYNGEE come from the germline V gene. The CDR3 totals 16 residues. The CDR3 loop is CASSVEAGGSGETQYF. In DNA, the CDR3 is TGTGCCAGCAGCGTAGAGGCGGGAGGGTCCGGAGAGACCCAGTACTTC.

This rearrangement joins TRBV5-1 to TRBJ2-2; 7 positions match TRBD1. CDR1 and CDR2 from the germline V gene are SGHRS and YFSETQ. Trimming removed 4 bases from V and 1 base from J; junction bases left unmatched: 1. The CDR3 length is 14 residues. This CDR3 is CASSRTGNTGELFF. CDR3 DNA sequence: TGCGCCAGCAGCAGGACAGGGAACACCGGGGAGCTGTTTTTT.

V usage is TRBV19 and J usage is TRBJ2-1, with 12 bases that match TRBD1. The V and J ends lost 6 bases and 7 bases, in that order; junction bases with no gene match: 7. The V gene's germline CDR1 is LNHDA and CDR2 SQIVND (reference sequence). This CDR3 spans 15 amino acids. This CDR3 is CASRAGTGGKNEQFF. CDR3 in DNA: TGTGCCAGTAGGGCCGGGACAGGGGGCAAGAATGAGCAGTTCTTC.

This clone appeared a few times. The chain has TRBV7-3 and TRBJ2-2; 8 bases map to TRBD1. Trimming cost V 4 bases and J 3 bases; bases outside gene matches: 4. The CDR3 consists of 15 residues. Germline V gene sequence: CDR1 SGHTA, CDR2 FQGTGA. CDR3: CASSSGGAYTGELFF. The CDR3 DNA reads as TGTGCCAGCAGCTCAGGGGGCGCTTACACCGGGGAGCTGTTTTTT.

This clone was seen a handful of times. This chain joins TRBV7-2 and TRBJ2-7; 7 nucleotides line up with TRBD2. CDR1 is SGHTA, CDR2 FQGNSA, per germline. The CDR3 spans 15 residues. V trimming: 3 bases; J trimming: 6 bases; junction bases outside the gene matches: 11. The CDR3 loop reads CASSLVTTPGGEQYF. The CDR3 coding sequence is TGTGCCAGCAGCTTGGTAACTACCCCGGGGGGCGAGCAGTACTTC.

The genes are TRBV28 and TRBJ1-5, with D possibly TRBD1 on 6 matching bases. The CDR3 runs to 15 residues. V was shortened by 5 bases and J by 4 bases, with 15 bases between the two germline ends. Germline CDR1 reads MDHEN; CDR2 reads SYDVKM. CDR3 region: CASSLNREENQPQHF. In DNA, the CDR3 is TGTGCCAGCAGTCTGAACAGGGAAGAGAATCAGCCCCAGCATTTT. Drawing the rest from reference TRBV28 and TRBJ1-5, the complete variable domain is DVKVTQSSRYLVKRTGEKVFLECVQDMDHENMFWYRQDPGLGLRLIYFSYDVKMKEKGDIPEGYSVSREKKERFSLILESASTNQTSMYLCASSLNREENQPQHFGDGTRLSIL.

This clone has only a few counts. The chain recombines TRBV6-5 with TRBJ2-7; 7 nucleotides align to TRBD2. Per the germline V gene, CDR1 is MNHEY and CDR2 is SVGAGI. The CDR3 has 14 residues. With V trimmed by 6 bases and J by 3 bases, 8 bases remained unmatched. The CDR3 is CASSRTSGNYEQYF. CDR3 coding DNA: TGTGCCAGCAGCCGGACCAGCGGGAACTACGAGCAGTACTTC.

The gene calls are TRBV9 and TRBJ1-1; maybe TRBD1 (6 bases). Germline V CDR1 and CDR2: SGDLS, YYNGEE. The V end was cut by 4 bases, the J end by 0 bases, with 13 bases between. The CDR3 runs 15 residues. The CDR3 DNA sequence: TGTGCCAGCAGCTTCGGGGGGCAGATGAACACTGAAGCTTTCTTT. It specifies CASSFGGQMNTEAFF.

The chain carries TRBV6-5 and TRBJ2-1, with 8 bases aligning to TRBD2. After removal of 0 bases from V and 4 bases from J, the junction contained 5 bases not matched to a gene. This CDR3 contains 16 residues. Germline CDR1 is MNHEY and CDR2 is SVGAGI. Here the CDR3 reads CASSYSTSGAYNEQFF. In DNA form, the CDR3 reads TGTGCCAGCAGTTACTCCACTAGCGGCGCGTACAATGAGCAGTTCTTC.

Only a few counts were recorded for this clone. The chain couples TRBV29-1 to TRBJ1-2; 10 bases line up with TRBD1. Germline V gene data show CDR1 as SQVTM and CDR2 as ANQGSEA. The CDR3 sequence is 13 residues long. V shed 4 bases, J shed 7 bases, and the junction held 6 bases outside the gene matches. The CDR3 reads CSVGRDRGSGYTF. CDR3 sequence (DNA): TGCAGCGTTGGGCGGGACAGGGGTAGTGGCTACACCTTC.